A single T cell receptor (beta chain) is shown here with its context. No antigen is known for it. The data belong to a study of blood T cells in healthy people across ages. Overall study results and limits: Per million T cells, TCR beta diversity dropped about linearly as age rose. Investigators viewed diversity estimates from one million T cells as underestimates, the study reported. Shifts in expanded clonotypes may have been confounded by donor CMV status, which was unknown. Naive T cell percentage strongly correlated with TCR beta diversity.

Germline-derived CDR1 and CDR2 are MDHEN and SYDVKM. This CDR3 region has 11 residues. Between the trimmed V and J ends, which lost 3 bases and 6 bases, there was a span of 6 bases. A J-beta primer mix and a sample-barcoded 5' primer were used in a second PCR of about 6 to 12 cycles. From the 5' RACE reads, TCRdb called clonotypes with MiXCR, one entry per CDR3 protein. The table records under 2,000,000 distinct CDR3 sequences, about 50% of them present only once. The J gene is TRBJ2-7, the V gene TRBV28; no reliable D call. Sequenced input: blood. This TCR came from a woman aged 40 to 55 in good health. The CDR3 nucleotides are TGTGCCAGCAGTTTCCCTACCGAGCAGTACTTC. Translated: CASSFPTEQYF.